The rows below give T cell receptor beta chains drawn from one sample of a study of shared clonotypes between healthy human individuals. TCRdb keeps only in-frame clones here, not all; method: immunoSEQ multiplex PCR. Of more than 550,000 clones detected, 72% appear once; the ten largest clones hold over 1.5%. Specimen: memory CD4+ T cells sorted from blood. The receptors originated from a woman aged 25-40 years in good health. Both conserved end residues are part of each CDR3. A D gene is named only where the DNA matches it firmly. Only part of the rows carry a size: once, few, many, or a class if the clone is expanded.

clone size	J gene	D gene	V gene	CDR3 protein	CDR3 DNA
NA	TRBJ1-5	TRBD1	TRBV28	CASSHGQGGQPQHF	TGTGCCAGCAGCCATGGACAGGGCGGGCAGCCCCAGCATTTT
NA	TRBJ2-2	TRBD1	TRBV28	CASSPGQGFTGELFF	TGTGCCAGCAGCCCGGGACAGGGTTTTACCGGGGAGCTGTTTTTT
once	TRBJ2-3	TRBD1	TRBV6-1	CASIDRVTDTQYF	TGTGCCAGCATCGACAGGGTCACAGATACGCAGTATTTT
NA	TRBJ2-1	NA	TRBV28	CASSHRNLRGEQFF	TGTGCCAGCAGTCATCGAAATTTGCGTGGTGAGCAGTTCTTC
NA	TRBJ1-3	NA	TRBV28	CASSLPGYSGNTIYF	TGTGCCAGCAGTTTGCCGGGATACTCTGGAAACACCATATATTTT
NA	TRBJ1-3	TRBD1	TRBV29-1	CSAGRGQGAGNTIYF	TGCAGCGCTGGGCGGGGGCAGGGGGCTGGAAACACCATATATTTT
NA	TRBJ2-1	TRBD2	TRBV5-1	CASGKASGRVEQFF	TGCGCCAGCGGGAAGGCTAGCGGGAGAGTTGAGCAGTTCTTC
NA	TRBJ2-1	NA	TRBV2	CASSPGYYNEQFF	TGTGCCAGCTCTCCGGGATACTACAATGAGCAGTTCTTC
NA	TRBJ1-5	TRBD1	TRBV6-1	CASSATYSGTGVYSNQPQHF	TGTGCCAGCAGTGCCACTTACTCCGGGACAGGGGTGTATAGCAATCAGCCCCAGCATTTT
few	TRBJ2-7	TRBD2	TRBV27	CASRGERELGEQYF	TGTGCCAGCAGAGGGGAGCGGGAGTTGGGCGAGCAGTACTTC
NA	TRBJ2-7	NA	TRBV11-2	CASSTGVGEQYF	TGTGCCAGCAGCACCGGGGTGGGCGAGCAGTACTTC
NA	TRBJ2-5	NA	TRBV27	CASSLFRGQAVGTQYF	TGTGCCAGCAGTTTGTTCAGGGGCCAGGCTGTAGGGACCCAGTACTTC
NA	TRBJ2-5	NA	TRBV4-2	CASSQVSAEAQETQYF	TGTGCCAGCAGCCAAGTTTCGGCGGAGGCACAAGAGACCCAGTACTTC
NA	TRBJ1-3	TRBD1	TRBV6-1	CASSAPQGVVGNTIYF	TGTGCCAGCAGTGCTCCACAGGGGGTGGTTGGAAACACCATATATTTT
NA	TRBJ2-5	NA	TRBV19	CASSPQQQETQYF	TGTGCCAGTAGTCCCCAGCAGCAAGAGACCCAGTACTTC
NA	TRBJ2-2	NA	TRBV6-5	CASSITPGGELFF	TGTGCCAGCTCCATCACCCCAGGCGGGGAGCTGTTTTTT
NA	TRBJ2-3	TRBD2	TRBV28	CASTAWEGRDTQYF	TGTGCCAGCACTGCGTGGGAGGGCCGGGATACGCAGTATTTT
NA	TRBJ2-1	TRBD2	TRBV4-2	CASTSNGLAGNEQFF	TGTGCCAGCACCTCCAACGGACTAGCGGGGAATGAGCAGTTCTTC
NA	TRBJ2-1	NA	TRBV28	CASSPQRGLLSEQFF	TGTGCCAGCAGTCCGCAACGGGGCCTGCTCAGTGAGCAGTTCTTC
NA	TRBJ1-1	TRBD1	TRBV28	CASTQTGYATEAFF	TGTGCCAGCACCCAGACAGGGTATGCCACTGAAGCTTTCTTT
once	TRBJ2-7	NA	TRBV28	CASSLGQWISGPSYEQYF	TGTGCCAGCAGTTTAGGACAGTGGATTTCCGGACCATCCTACGAGCAGTACTTC
NA	TRBJ2-1	NA	TRBV11-2	CASSFRQSSYNEQFF	TGTGCCAGCAGCTTTCGGCAGAGTTCTTACAATGAGCAGTTCTTC